The 7 T cell receptor beta chains given below trace back to one sample, sequenced in a study of T-cell memory formation after mild COVID-19. TCRdb independently ran MiXCR on the 5' RACE reads; one entry per CDR3 protein. The profile covers approximately 570,000 distinct CDR3 sequences, with roughly 18% appearing a single time and about 11% taken by the ten largest. Input material: PBMCs or a T cell subset sorted from them (not recorded which). These receptors were taken from an adult woman who had mild COVID-19 (a few samples of this study predate the infection). Cell type and time point are not known.

The sample holds a few counts of this clonotype. The V gene is TRBV7-2, the J gene TRBJ2-1, with 11 positions matching TRBD2. With 5 bases clipped from V and 5 bases from J, the junction kept 8 bases outside the gene matches. The CDR3 is 16 amino acids. The germline V gene has CDR1 SGHTA and CDR2 FQGNSA. CDR3 sequence (DNA): TGTGCCAGCAGCCCCGTAGCGGGAGGGCCCAACAATGAGCAGTTCTTC. Its protein product is CASSPVAGGPNNEQFF.

This clonotype was picked up a small number of times. The chain is built from TRBV5-1 and TRBJ2-7; 13 nucleotides align to TRBD2. The length of the CDR3 is 16 residues. In germline, CDR1 is SGHRS, CDR2 YFSETQ. V lost 3 bases to trimming and J lost 6 bases; unmatched junction nucleotides: 9. The CDR3: CASSWTSGRNLGEQYF. CDR3 nucleotide sequence: TGCGCCAGCAGCTGGACTAGCGGGAGAAACCTGGGCGAGCAGTACTTC.

V gene TRBV2 combines with J gene TRBJ2-2, with D unresolved. This CDR3 is built from 13 residues. The germline CDR1 and CDR2 sequences are SNHLY and FYNNEI. V gave up 6 bases and J gave up 4 bases, with 9 bases separating them. The CDR3, as DNA: TGTGCCAGCAGCCGGATAGGCACCGGGGAGCTGTTTTTT. It codes for CASSRIGTGELFF.

This clonotype showed up many times. The chain employs TRBV9 and TRBJ2-1, with D hard to call. Trimming took 0 bases from V and 7 from J, leaving 8 bases between them. In germline, CDR1 is SGDLS, CDR2 YYNGEE. The CDR3 has 13 amino acids. Written as DNA, the CDR3 is TGTGCCAGCAGCGTAGCTACTGGAAATGAGCAGTTCTTC. It specifies CASSVATGNEQFF.

The chain uses TRBV27 and TRBJ1-6; D unclear. Deletions cut 6 bases from V and 6 bases from J, with 12 bases between. Germline lookup yields CDR1 MNHEY and CDR2 SMNVEV (reference sequence). The CDR3 consists of 14 residues. The CDR3 spells CASRLDMSNSPLHF. The CDR3 nucleotides are TGTGCCAGCAGGCTCGACATGAGTAATTCACCCCTCCACTTT.

This sequence joins TRBV5-1 and TRBJ2-3; 7 bases line up with TRBD1. CDR1 and CDR2 from the germline V gene are SGHRS and YFSETQ. This CDR3 contains 14 residues. The trim removed 5 bases at V and 2 bases at J, leaving 5 bases unmatched. This CDR3 is CASSSGTVTDTQYF. CDR3 nucleotide sequence: TGCGCCAGCAGTTCCGGGACAGTCACAGATACGCAGTATTTT.

This clonotype was seen ten or more times. The rearrangement links TRBV19 to TRBJ2-1; possible D gene TRBD2, 6 bases. V lost 6 bases and J 4 bases, leaving 16 bases between the germline ends. Per the germline V gene, CDR1 is LNHDA and CDR2 is SQIVND (reference sequence). This CDR3 region has 15 residues. CDR3 sequence (DNA): TGTGCCAGTAGCTCTTATGGGGGGAGGTACAATGAGCAGTTCTTC. It is translated as CASSSYGGRYNEQFF.